Following are 20 T cell receptor beta chains from one sample sequenced in a study of T-cell memory formation after mild COVID-19 (dated by TCRdb to about 2021). Preparation of the library involved 5' RACE. These reads were obtained on an Illumina NovaSeq 6000. TCRdb reprocessing: public reads trimmed at Q25 with fastp, clones called with MiXCR, in-frame beta chains kept. Each entry is one CDR3 protein sequence, shown with its most common DNA and genes. Recorded for this sample are around 300,000 distinct CDR3 sequences; less than 20% of them occurred a single time. Over 20% of the sample is held by the ten biggest clonotypes. Sequencing input: PBMCs or a T cell subset sorted from them (not recorded which). Source of these receptors: a man younger than 35 who had mild COVID-19 (a few samples of this study predate the infection). The sample titles of this study are shuffled in the database, so cell type and time point are left out; the donor was told from shared clones.

This clonotype was seen repeatedly, ten times or more. V usage is TRBV5-6 and J usage is TRBJ2-7; D may be TRBD1 (6 bases). The CDR3 loop spans 14 amino acids. The germline V gene encodes CDR1 SGHDT and CDR2 YYEEEE. The V gene lost 3 bases and the J gene lost 3 bases, with 13 bases spanning the gap. This CDR3 reads CASSYGDMGYEQYV. The CDR3 region has the DNA TGTGCCAGCAGCTATGGGGACATGGGCTACGAGCAGTACGTC.

V usage is TRBV2 and J usage is TRBJ2-3, with unresolved D. Germline V gene data show CDR1 as SNHLY and CDR2 as FYNNEI. The V gene lost 3 bases and the J gene lost 4 bases, with 5 bases spanning the gap. CDR3 length: 12 residues. DNA for the CDR3: TGTGCCAGCAGTGATCAGTCAGATACGCAGTATTTT. It codes for CASSDQSDTQYF.

This clonotype was counted at least ten times. V and J are TRBV5-5 and TRBJ2-7, with TRBD2 identical over 8 bases. This CDR3 comprises 15 residues. V gave up 5 bases and J gave up 2 bases; unmatched junction bases: 9. CDR1 is SGHKS and CDR2 is YYEKEE in the germline V gene (reference sequence). In nucleotides, the CDR3 is TGTGCCAGCAGTTATAGCGGGACCGCCCCCTACGAGCAGTACGTC. It codes for CASSYSGTAPYEQYV.

This chain uses TRBV6-5 with TRBJ1-5; D possibly corresponds to TRBD1 (6 bases). V lost 4 bases to trimming and J lost 4 bases, with 20 bases between them. CDR1 is MNHEY, CDR2 SVGAGI, per germline. The length of the CDR3 is 17 residues. CDR3 in amino acids: CASSSRSRGGGNQPQHF. The CDR3 DNA sequence: TGTGCCAGCAGTTCCAGGTCCAGAGGGGGAGGTAATCAGCCCCAGCATTTT.

This clonotype was seen repeatedly, ten times or more. The rearrangement uses TRBV20-1 and TRBJ1-1; TRBD1 agrees at 9 bases. CDR3 length equals 12 residues. Unmatched junction bases numbered 4, after V lost 6 bases and J lost 5 bases. Germline lookup yields CDR1 DFQATT and CDR2 SNEGSKA (reference sequence). CDR3 DNA sequence: TGCAGTGCACGACAGGGGGGAACTGAAGCTTTCTTT. It translates to CSARQGGTEAFF.

The V gene is TRBV7-9, the J gene TRBJ2-1; 8 positions match TRBD2. The CDR3 runs to 15 residues. V was pared by 2 bases and J by 10 bases, with 10 bases of the junction left unmatched. Germline V lookup: CDR1 SEHNR, CDR2 FQNEAQ (reference sequence). CDR3 nucleotides: TGTGCCAGCAGCTTACAGTTGTCAGCGGGGGACGAGCAGTTCTTC. Translating it yields CASSLQLSAGDEQFF.

This clonotype has a handful of counts. The chain recombines TRBV4-1 with TRBJ1-2; perhaps TRBD1 as D (5 bases). The CDR3 runs to 15 residues. Trimming shortened V by 1 base and J by 0 bases, and 9 bases separated the two germline ends. Germline values: CDR1 MGHRA, CDR2 YSYEKL. CDR3 in amino acids: CASSQVTGANYGYTF. The DNA of the CDR3 is TGCGCCAGCAGCCAAGTGACGGGGGCTAACTATGGCTACACCTTC.

In its sample, this clonotype was seen a few times. The chain links TRBV7-2 to TRBJ2-3, with 8 bases matching TRBD2. The CDR3 is 12 amino acids. The V gene end was trimmed by 3 bases and the J gene end by 10 bases; junction bases not matched to a gene: 3. Germline loops: CDR1 SGHTA, CDR2 FQGNSA. Here the CDR3 reads CASSFGLASQYF. CDR3 coding DNA: TGTGCCAGCAGCTTCGGACTAGCTTCGCAGTATTTT.

This clonotype appeared once. CDR3 nucleotide sequence: TGCAGTGCTAGGGTAGGGACTAGCGGAGCCACCCAAGAGACCCAGTACTTC. Its protein product is CSARVGTSGATQETQYF. This rearrangement joins TRBV20-1 to TRBJ2-5; TRBD2 aligns across 11 bases. The germline V gene encodes CDR1 DFQATT and CDR2 SNEGSKA (reference sequence). V was pared by 3 bases and J by 1 base, with 10 bases of the junction left unmatched. This CDR3 comprises 17 residues.

The chain carries TRBV24-1 and TRBJ1-2; D may be TRBD1 (5 bases). The V gene lost 4 bases and the J gene lost 8 bases, with 13 bases spanning the gap. The CDR3 runs 13 residues. Germline CDR1 KGHDR, CDR2 SFDVKD. This CDR3 reads CATSEAGMRGYTF. CDR3 nucleotide sequence: TGTGCCACCAGTGAGGCAGGGATGAGGGGCTACACCTTC.

The V gene is TRBV4-1, the J gene TRBJ2-3; TRBD2 matches at 9 bases. The CDR3 consists of 16 residues. CDR1 is MGHRA, CDR2 YSYEKL, per germline. V was clipped by 2 bases and J by 2 bases; unmatched bases: 5. The CDR3 sequence: CASSQSLAGVTDTQYF. The CDR3 DNA is TGCGCCAGCAGCCAATCACTAGCGGGCGTCACAGATACGCAGTATTTT.

The V call is TRBV7-6, the J call TRBJ2-7, with D maybe TRBD2 (6 bases). The CDR3 extends over 15 amino acids. Germline values: CDR1 SGHVS, CDR2 FNYEAQ. V was trimmed by 1 base and J by 2 bases, leaving 12 bases between them. The CDR3 nucleotides read TGTGCCAGCAGCTTAGTCGGCGGGGCCGCCTACGAGCAGTACTTC. It specifies CASSLVGGAAYEQYF.

The chain recombines TRBV4-1 with TRBJ2-2; the D gene is possibly TRBD2 (6 bases). V dropped 1 base and J dropped 0 bases, with 9 bases sitting between them. This CDR3 has 16 residues. Germline lookup yields CDR1 MGHRA and CDR2 YSYEKL. The CDR3 DNA is TGCGCCAGCAGCCAAGGGAGGGGTCCGAACACCGGGGAGCTGTTTTTT. It encodes CASSQGRGPNTGELFF.

This clonotype was detected a few times. V and J are TRBV30 and TRBJ2-7; no definite D call. This CDR3 has 11 residues. The V gene lost 3 bases and the J gene lost 5 bases, with 8 bases spanning the gap. Per the germline V gene, CDR1 is GTSNPN and CDR2 is SVGIG (reference sequence). CDR3 region: CAWSGRDEQYF. The CDR3 region has the DNA TGTGCCTGGAGCGGTCGGGACGAGCAGTACTTC.

The chain joins TRBV7-2 to TRBJ2-1, with no clear D. This CDR3 comprises 14 residues. Trimming pared 1 base from V and 3 bases from J, leaving 7 bases between. Germline CDR1 and CDR2: SGHTA and FQGNSA. This CDR3 reads CASSLGPGYNEQFF. For the CDR3, the DNA is TGTGCCAGCAGCTTAGGTCCAGGCTACAATGAGCAGTTCTTC.

This clonotype was detected only a few times. The rearrangement links TRBV7-8 to TRBJ2-3; a weak D match, TRBD2 (6 bases). Germline V lookup: CDR1 SGHVS, CDR2 FQNEAQ. Trimming pared 5 bases from V and 1 base from J, leaving 10 bases between. This CDR3 contains 14 residues. CDR3 DNA sequence: TGTGCCAGCAGCGGGGGGTTGGGCACAGATACGCAGTATTTT. Its protein is CASSGGLGTDTQYF. Based on the CDR3 plus reference TRBV7-8 and TRBJ2-3, the full variable domain is GAGVSQSPRYKVAKRGQDVALRCDPISGHVSLFWYQQALGQGPEFLTYFQNEAQLDKSGLPSDRFFAERPEGSVSTLKIQRTQQEDSAVYLCASSGGLGTDTQYFGPGTRLTVL.

In its sample, this clonotype was seen a few times. V and J are TRBV14 and TRBJ1-1; 9 bases map to TRBD1. The germline V gene encodes CDR1 SGHDN and CDR2 FVKESK. V shed 2 bases, J shed 6 bases, and the junction held 10 bases outside the gene matches. The CDR3 covers 16 residues. The CDR3 sequence: CASSQLGQGVDAEAFF. Here the CDR3 DNA reads TGTGCCAGCAGCCAACTGGGACAGGGAGTCGACGCTGAAGCTTTCTTT.

This sequence joins TRBV5-1 and TRBJ2-5; a possible D gene is TRBD1 (5 bases). The V gene lost 0 bases and the J gene lost 1 base, with 13 bases spanning the gap. The CDR3 totals 16 residues. CDR1 and CDR2 (germline): SGHRS, YFSETQ. The CDR3 DNA reads TGCGCCAGCAGCTTGGTCCAGGGAAGGATCCAAGAGACCCAGTACTTC. It yields the protein CASSLVQGRIQETQYF.

This clonotype was detected ten times or more. This sequence joins TRBV12-5 and TRBJ2-7, with TRBD1 as a possible D gene (5 bases). Trimming removed 1 base at V and 5 bases at J, with 9 bases between. The germline V gene encodes CDR1 LGHNT and CDR2 FRNRAP. This CDR3 region has 13 residues. CDR3 region: CASGLEGFNEQYF. The CDR3 nucleotides are TGTGCTAGTGGTTTGGAGGGGTTCAACGAGCAGTACTTC.

This clonotype was seen a handful of times. The CDR3 here is CASSQDGRSTDTQYF. CDR3 nucleotide sequence: TGCGCCAGCAGCCAAGATGGTCGTAGCACAGATACGCAGTATTTT. The rearrangement links TRBV4-1 to TRBJ2-3; D unresolved. Trimming took off 0 bases at V and 0 bases at J, with 7 bases between the two ends. CDR1 and CDR2 (germline): MGHRA, YSYEKL. This CDR3 is built from 15 residues.